This T cell receptor beta chain was profiled in a study of T cells in localized non-small cell lung cancer. Whole-study results and caveats: Appearing in adjacent lung were a median about 50 of the top 100 tumor clones. Analysis by sequencing included only one tumor region, so heterogeneity remains possible.

In the case of this clone: The antigen is undetermined.

With 5 bases removed from V and 3 bases from J, the gap between germline ends came to 11 bases. CDR3 length: 14 residues. Germline V gives CDR1 SGHTA, CDR2 FQGTGA. Assay: immunoSEQ multiplex PCR; the TCRdb copy retains only in-frame clones and omits some. Of tens of thousands of clones in the sample, approximately 90% were seen once. The sequence came from a man between 40 and 70 years old with stage I squamous cell lung carcinoma. This specimen was peripheral blood, taken before any cancer treatment. The rearrangement uses TRBV7-3 and TRBJ1-5; D unresolved. The CDR3 DNA follows: TGTGCCAGCAGCCCTCGAGGGCCCAATCAGCCCCAGCATTTT. Protein sequence: CASSPRGPNQPQHF.